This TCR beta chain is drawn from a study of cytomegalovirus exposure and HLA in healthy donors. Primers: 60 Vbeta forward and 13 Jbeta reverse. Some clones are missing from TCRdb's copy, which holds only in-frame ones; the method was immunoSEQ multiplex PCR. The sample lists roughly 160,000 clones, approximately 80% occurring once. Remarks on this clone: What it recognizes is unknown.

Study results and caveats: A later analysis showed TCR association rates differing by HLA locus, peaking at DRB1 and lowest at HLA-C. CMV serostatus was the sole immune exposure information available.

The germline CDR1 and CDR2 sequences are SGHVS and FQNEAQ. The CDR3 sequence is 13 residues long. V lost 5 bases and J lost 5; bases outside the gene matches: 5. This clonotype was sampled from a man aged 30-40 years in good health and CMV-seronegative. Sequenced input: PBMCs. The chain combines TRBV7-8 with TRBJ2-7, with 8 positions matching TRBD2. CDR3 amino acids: CASSRLALHEQYF. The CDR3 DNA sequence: TGTGCCAGCAGCCGACTAGCGCTCCACGAGCAGTACTTC.